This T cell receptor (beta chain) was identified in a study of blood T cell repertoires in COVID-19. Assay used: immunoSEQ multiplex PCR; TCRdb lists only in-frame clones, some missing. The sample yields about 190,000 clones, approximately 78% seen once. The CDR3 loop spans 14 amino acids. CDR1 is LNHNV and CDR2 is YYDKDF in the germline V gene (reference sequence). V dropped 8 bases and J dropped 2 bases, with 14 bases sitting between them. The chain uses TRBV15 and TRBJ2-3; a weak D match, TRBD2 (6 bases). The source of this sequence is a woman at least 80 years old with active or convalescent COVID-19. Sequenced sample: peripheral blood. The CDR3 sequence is CATRGKVNTDTQYF. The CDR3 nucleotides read TGTGCCACCCGGGGGAAGGTTAACACAGATACGCAGTATTTT.